The clone carrying this T cell receptor (beta chain) was picked up a small number of times. What it binds is not known. V gave up 2 bases and J gave up 7 bases; unmatched junction bases: 10. The CDR3 runs to 15 residues. Per sample, at least 5.5 micrograms of total RNA were extracted. The entry originates in a study of blood T cells in healthy people across ages. Study-wide results and limits: Aged donors had fewer naive CD4+ cells and lower diversity than long-lived donors.

Sample-barcoded 5' priming and a J-beta primer mix drove a second PCR of about 7 to 11 cycles. Individual samples furnished no less than 3 million CDR3-containing paired-end reads apiece. TCRdb reanalysed the 5' RACE reads using MiXCR and keeps one entry per CDR3 protein. Here the sample spans about 640,000 distinct CDR3 sequences, 58% being singletons. V gene TRBV12-3 or TRBV12-4 combines with J gene TRBJ2-7; the match to TRBD2 covers 8 bases. The sequenced sample was blood. The clonotype originates from a man in his 60s in good health. The CDR3 bases are TGTGCCAGCAGTTTATCCGGGGGGGCCTACAATGAGCAGTACTTC. This codes for CASSLSGGAYNEQYF.